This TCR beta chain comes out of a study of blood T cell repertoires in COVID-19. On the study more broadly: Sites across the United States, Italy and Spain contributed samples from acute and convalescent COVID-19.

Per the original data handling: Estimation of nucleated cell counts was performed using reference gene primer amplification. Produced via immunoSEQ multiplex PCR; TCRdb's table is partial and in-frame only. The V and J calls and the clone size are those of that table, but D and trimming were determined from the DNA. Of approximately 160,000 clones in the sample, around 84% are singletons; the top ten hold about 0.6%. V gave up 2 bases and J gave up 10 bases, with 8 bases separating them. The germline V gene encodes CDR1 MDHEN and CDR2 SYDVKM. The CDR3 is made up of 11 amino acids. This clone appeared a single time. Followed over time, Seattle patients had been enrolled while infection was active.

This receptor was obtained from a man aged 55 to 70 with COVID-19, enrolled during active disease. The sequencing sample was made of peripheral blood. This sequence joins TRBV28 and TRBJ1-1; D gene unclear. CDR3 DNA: TGTGCCAGCAGTTTAGGCCGTGGAGCTTTCTTT. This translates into CASSLGRGAFF.